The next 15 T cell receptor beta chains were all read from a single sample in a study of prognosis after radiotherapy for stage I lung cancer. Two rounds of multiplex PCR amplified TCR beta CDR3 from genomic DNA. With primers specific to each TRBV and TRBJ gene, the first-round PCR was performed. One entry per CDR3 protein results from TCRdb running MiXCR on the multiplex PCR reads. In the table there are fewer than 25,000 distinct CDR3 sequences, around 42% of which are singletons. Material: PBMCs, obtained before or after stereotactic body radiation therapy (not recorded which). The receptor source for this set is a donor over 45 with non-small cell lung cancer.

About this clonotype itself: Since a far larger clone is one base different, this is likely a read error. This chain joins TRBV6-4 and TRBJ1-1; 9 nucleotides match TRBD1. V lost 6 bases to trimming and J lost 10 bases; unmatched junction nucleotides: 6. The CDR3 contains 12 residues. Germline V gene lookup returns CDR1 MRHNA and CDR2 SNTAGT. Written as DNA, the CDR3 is TGTGCCAGCAGGGCAGGACAGGGGTTAGCTTTCTTT. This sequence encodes CASRAGQGLAFF.

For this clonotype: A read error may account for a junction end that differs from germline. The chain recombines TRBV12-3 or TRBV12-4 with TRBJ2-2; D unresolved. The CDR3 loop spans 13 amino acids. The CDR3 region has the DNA TGTGCTAGCAGTGGTACAGAATCCGGGGAGCTGTTTTTT. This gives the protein CASSGTESGELFF.

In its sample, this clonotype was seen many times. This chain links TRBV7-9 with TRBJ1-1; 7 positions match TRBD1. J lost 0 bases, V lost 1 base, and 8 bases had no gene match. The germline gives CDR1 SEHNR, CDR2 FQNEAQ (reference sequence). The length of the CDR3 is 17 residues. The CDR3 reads CASSLVPTGRLNTEAFF. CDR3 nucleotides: TGTGCCAGCAGCTTAGTTCCGACAGGGCGACTGAACACTGAAGCTTTCTTT.

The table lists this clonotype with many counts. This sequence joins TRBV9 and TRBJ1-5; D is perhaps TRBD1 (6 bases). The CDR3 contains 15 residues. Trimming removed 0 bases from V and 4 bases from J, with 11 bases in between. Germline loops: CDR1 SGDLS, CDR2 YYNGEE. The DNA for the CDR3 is TGTGCCAGCAGCGTAGGAGTCCAGGGGAATCAGCCCCAGCATTTT. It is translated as CASSVGVQGNQPQHF. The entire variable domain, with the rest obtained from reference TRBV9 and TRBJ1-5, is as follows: DSGVTQTPKHLITATGQRVTLRCSPRSGDLSVYWYQQSLDQGLQFLIQYYNGEERAKGNILERFSAQQFPDLHSELNLSSLELGDSALYFCASSVGVQGNQPQHFGDGTRLSIL.

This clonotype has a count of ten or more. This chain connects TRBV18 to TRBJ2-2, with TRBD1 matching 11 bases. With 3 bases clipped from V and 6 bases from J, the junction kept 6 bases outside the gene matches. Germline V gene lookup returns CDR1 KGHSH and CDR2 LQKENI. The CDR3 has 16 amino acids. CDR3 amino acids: CASSPTGTGGAGELFF. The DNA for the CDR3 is TGTGCCAGCTCACCTACCGGGACAGGGGGAGCCGGGGAGCTGTTTTTT.

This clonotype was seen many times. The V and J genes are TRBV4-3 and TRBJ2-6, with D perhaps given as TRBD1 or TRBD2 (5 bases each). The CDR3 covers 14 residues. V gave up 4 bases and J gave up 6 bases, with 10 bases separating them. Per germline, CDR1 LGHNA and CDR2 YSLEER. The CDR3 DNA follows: TGCGCCAGCAGCCCCGTCGGGGCGGCCAACGTCCTGACTTTC. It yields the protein CASSPVGAANVLTF.

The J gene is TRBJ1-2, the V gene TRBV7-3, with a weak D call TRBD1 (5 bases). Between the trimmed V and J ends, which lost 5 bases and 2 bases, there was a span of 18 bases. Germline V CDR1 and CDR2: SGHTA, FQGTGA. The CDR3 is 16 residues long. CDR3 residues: CASSPLSFAGNYGYTF. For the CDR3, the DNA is TGTGCCAGCAGCCCCCTTTCCTTTGCAGGGAACTATGGCTACACCTTC.

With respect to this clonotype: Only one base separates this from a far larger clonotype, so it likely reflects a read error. CDR3 protein: CVSSDAGTQYF. CDR3 DNA sequence: TGTGTCAGCAGTGACGCGGGGACCCAGTACTTC. The V gene is TRBV6-1, the J gene TRBJ2-7, with TRBD2 as a possible D gene (5 bases). The J call could be wrong; TRBJ2-5 is a better fit for the DNA end. This CDR3 has 11 amino acids. CDR1 and CDR2 (germline): MNHNS, SASEGT.

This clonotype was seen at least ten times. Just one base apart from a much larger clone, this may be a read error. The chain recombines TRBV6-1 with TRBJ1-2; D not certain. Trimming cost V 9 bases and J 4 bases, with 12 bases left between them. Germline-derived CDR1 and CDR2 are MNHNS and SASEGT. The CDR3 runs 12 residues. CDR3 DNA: TGTGCCAGTACTACAGATAGCTATGGCTACACCTTC. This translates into CASTTDSYGYTF.

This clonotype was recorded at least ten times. The CDR3 nucleotides are TGTGCCTGGAGCGCTCGGCCCAGGGCCTCTGGAAACACCATATATTTT. This sequence encodes CAWSARPRASGNTIYF. The chain couples TRBV30 to TRBJ1-3; D perhaps matches TRBD1 (5 bases). Germline V gene lookup returns CDR1 GTSNPN and CDR2 SVGIG (reference sequence). This CDR3 has 16 residues. The V and J ends lost 3 bases and 0 bases respectively, with 15 bases between them. The variable domain in full, with the rest retrieved from reference TRBV30 and TRBJ1-3, is SQTIHQWPATLVQPVGSPLSLECTVEGTSNPNLYWYRQAAGRGLQLLFYSVGIGQISSEVPQNLSASRPQDRQFILSSKKLLLSDSGFYLCAWSARPRASGNTIYFGEGSWLTVV.

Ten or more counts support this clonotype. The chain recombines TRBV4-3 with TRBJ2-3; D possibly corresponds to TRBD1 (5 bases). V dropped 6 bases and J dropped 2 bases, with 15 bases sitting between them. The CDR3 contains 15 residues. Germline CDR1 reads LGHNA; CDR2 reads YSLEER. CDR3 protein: CASSQGLRYTDTQYF. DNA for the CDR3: TGCGCCAGCAGTCAGGGATTACGTTACACAGATACGCAGTATTTT.

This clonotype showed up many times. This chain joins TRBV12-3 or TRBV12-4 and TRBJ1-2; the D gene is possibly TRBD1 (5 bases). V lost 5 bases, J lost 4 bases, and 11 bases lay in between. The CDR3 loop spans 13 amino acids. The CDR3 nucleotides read TGTGCCAGCAGTCCCACAGGCGGCTATGGCTACACCTTC. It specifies CASSPTGGYGYTF.

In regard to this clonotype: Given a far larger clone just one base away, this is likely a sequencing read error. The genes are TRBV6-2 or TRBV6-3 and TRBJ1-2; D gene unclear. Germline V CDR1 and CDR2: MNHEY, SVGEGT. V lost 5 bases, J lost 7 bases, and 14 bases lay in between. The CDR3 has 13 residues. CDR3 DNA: TGTGCCAGCAGTGAATTGATTATGTGTGGCTACACCTTC. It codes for CASSELIMCGYTF.

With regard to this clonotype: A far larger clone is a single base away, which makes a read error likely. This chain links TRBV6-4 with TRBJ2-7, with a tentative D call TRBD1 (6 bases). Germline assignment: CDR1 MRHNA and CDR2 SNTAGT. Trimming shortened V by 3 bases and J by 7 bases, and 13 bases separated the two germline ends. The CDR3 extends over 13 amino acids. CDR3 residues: CASSETQGLEQYF. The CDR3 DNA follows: TGTGCCAGCAGTGAAACCCAGGGGTTAGAGCAGTACTTC.

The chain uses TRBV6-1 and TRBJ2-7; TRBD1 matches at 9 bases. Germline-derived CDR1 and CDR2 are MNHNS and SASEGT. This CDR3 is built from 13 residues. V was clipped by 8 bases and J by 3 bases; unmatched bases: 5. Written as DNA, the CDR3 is TGTGCCAGCGGGACAGGGAGGAACTACGAGCAGTACTTC. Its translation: CASGTGRNYEQYF.